The next 24 T cell receptor beta chains were all read from a single sample in a study of memory CD8 T cells in hepatitis C reinfection. Regarding time point: peak reinfection, 3 to 8 weeks after reinfection detection. The sorted cells went straight to TCR sequencing with no prior in vitro expansion. Data came from immunoSEQ multiplex PCR; TCRdb stores just in-frame clones and leaves some out. The sample consists of some 40,000 clones, roughly 90% of them appearing once. Material: naive CD8+ T cells sorted from blood. Every receptor here comes from a man younger than 35 with hepatitis C virus infection.

The chain links TRBV7-9 to TRBJ2-1, with a tentative D call TRBD2 (5 bases). The CDR3 runs 19 residues. Trimming removed 2 bases at V and 0 bases at J, with 20 bases between. In germline, CDR1 is SEHNR, CDR2 FQNEAQ (reference sequence). The CDR3 DNA follows: TGTGCCAGCAGCTTAACGAGTGGGTCGGGGAAAAGCTCCTACAATGAGCAGTTCTTC. Its translation is CASSLTSGSGKSSYNEQFF.

The chain recombines TRBV4-1 with TRBJ2-7; possibly TRBD1 for D (5 bases). The CDR3 extends over 15 amino acids. The germline gives CDR1 MGHRA, CDR2 YSYEKL. V was pared by 0 bases and J by 3 bases, with 12 bases between. The CDR3 DNA sequence: TGCGCCAGCAGCCAAGAAATAGGGGCTAGCTACGAGCAGTACTTC. Translated, it gives CASSQEIGASYEQYF.

The table lists this clone with a few counts. The rearrangement uses TRBV6-1 and TRBJ2-7, with 10 positions matching TRBD1. The CDR3 contains 16 residues. CDR1 and CDR2 from the germline V gene are MNHNS and SASEGT. Trimming at V came to 1 base and at J to 0 bases, leaving 3 bases not matched to a gene. CDR3 protein: CASSEGDRGNSYEQYF. CDR3 sequence (DNA): TGTGCCAGCAGTGAAGGGGACAGGGGCAACTCCTACGAGCAGTACTTC.

The DNA for the CDR3 is TGTGCCAGCAGTCCCGCAGGGGGAAATACTGAAGCTTTCTTT. The encoded protein is CASSPAGGNTEAFF. The V and J genes are TRBV27 and TRBJ1-1; 7 positions match TRBD1. The CDR3 is 14 amino acids. Looked up from germline, CDR1 is MNHEY and CDR2 is SMNVEV (reference sequence). Losses at the gene ends were 5 bases for V and 5 bases for J; bases not matched to a gene: 8.

This clone was observed once. The chain is built from TRBV18 and TRBJ1-4; D might be TRBD1 (5 bases). Trimming pared 0 bases from V and 3 bases from J, leaving 11 bases between. The CDR3 has 16 residues. CDR1 and CDR2 from the germline V gene are KGHSH and LQKENI. The CDR3 is CASSPPDSGPNEKLFF. The CDR3, as DNA: TGTGCCAGCTCACCACCTGACAGCGGGCCTAATGAAAAACTGTTTTTT.

The chain uses TRBV27 and TRBJ1-5, with 11 bases aligning to TRBD1. V was pared by 0 bases and J by 5 bases, with 3 bases of the junction left unmatched. Germline V gene data show CDR1 as MNHEY and CDR2 as SMNVEV (reference sequence). The CDR3 has 16 amino acids. As DNA, the CDR3 is TGTGCCAGCAGTTTATCGGGACAGGGGGGTGATCAGCCCCAGCATTTT. It codes for CASSLSGQGGDQPQHF.

This chain's CDR3 is CASSLRGGAYGELFF. CDR3 sequence (DNA): TGTGCCAGCAGCTTACGCGGGGGGGCATACGGGGAGCTGTTTTTT. This chain uses TRBV11-2 with TRBJ2-2, with 9 nucleotides matching TRBD2. V shed 2 bases, J shed 7 bases, and the junction held 5 bases outside the gene matches. CDR1 and CDR2 from the germline V gene are SGHAT and FQNNGV. There are 15 residues in the CDR3.

The rearrangement links TRBV6-1 to TRBJ1-1, with D maybe TRBD1 (6 bases). The V and J ends lost 7 bases and 4 bases respectively, with 13 bases between them. The CDR3 sequence is 13 residues long. Germline CDR1 is MNHNS and CDR2 is SASEGT. CDR3 in DNA: TGTGCCAGCAAGCCCCAGGGGAGCACTGAAGCTTTCTTT. This encodes CASKPQGSTEAFF.

This clone was seen a few times. The V call is TRBV29-1, the J call TRBJ1-1, with 8 bases lining up with TRBD1. CDR1 and CDR2 (germline): SQVTM, ANQGSEA. The CDR3 is 14 amino acids. Trimming removed 1 base from V and 5 bases from J; junction bases left unmatched: 6. CDR3 region: CSVEGLQGETEAFF. CDR3 in DNA: TGCAGCGTTGAAGGTCTACAGGGGGAGACTGAAGCTTTCTTT.

The gene calls are TRBV4-1 and TRBJ2-1, with D possibly matching TRBD2 (5 bases). The ends were cut back, 0 bases at V and 4 bases at J, with 10 bases in the middle. Germline assignment: CDR1 MGHRA and CDR2 YSYEKL. The CDR3 is made up of 15 amino acids. CDR3 in amino acids: CASSQDPGNYNEQFF. As DNA, the CDR3 is TGCGCCAGCAGCCAAGATCCGGGGAATTACAATGAGCAGTTCTTC.

This clone was seen only once. The chain joins TRBV7-8 to TRBJ2-3, with a possible D match to TRBD2 (5 bases). Germline V lookup: CDR1 SGHVS, CDR2 FQNEAQ. There are 15 residues in the CDR3. V dropped 1 base and J dropped 8 bases, with 16 bases sitting between them. This CDR3 reads CASSLGAPSKGTQYF. DNA of the CDR3: TGTGCCAGCAGCTTAGGTGCACCTAGCAAGGGTACGCAGTATTTT.

The gene calls are TRBV18 and TRBJ2-7; a possible D gene is TRBD1 (6 bases). CDR1 is KGHSH, CDR2 LQKENI, per germline. Between the trimmed V and J ends, which lost 2 bases and 6 bases, there was a span of 23 bases. The CDR3 has 17 amino acids. CDR3: CASSPVGHMSDEAEQYF. CDR3 DNA sequence: TGTGCCAGCTCACCAGTGGGACATATGTCCGACGAGGCCGAGCAGTACTTC.

V gene TRBV7-8 combines with J gene TRBJ1-3, with 7 bases aligning to TRBD1. CDR3 size: 14 residues. V was pared by 6 bases and J by 4 bases, with 6 bases of the junction left unmatched. CDR1 is SGHVS and CDR2 is FQNEAQ in the germline V gene. This chain's CDR3 is CASSLTGAGNTIYF. CDR3 in DNA: TGTGCCAGCAGTCTAACAGGGGCAGGAAACACCATATATTTT.

Written as DNA, the CDR3 is TGTGCCAGCAGCCAAGCGGCGGGACTCCTTTCTTACGAGCAGTACTTC. Protein: CASSQAAGLLSYEQYF. The chain couples TRBV14 to TRBJ2-7, with D perhaps matching TRBD2 (6 bases). The germline V gene encodes CDR1 SGHDN and CDR2 FVKESK. The CDR3 sequence is 16 residues long. Trimming cost V 1 base and J 4 bases, with 17 bases left between them.

This clone appeared a single time. This chain links TRBV27 with TRBJ2-7; TRBD2 is a possible D gene (6 bases). The CDR3 totals 17 residues. Per the germline V gene, CDR1 is MNHEY and CDR2 is SMNVEV (reference sequence). Deletions cut 4 bases from V and 3 bases from J, with 22 bases between. CDR3 coding DNA: TGTGCCAGCAGTTACAGGCCCCCCCGGGACTTTCACTACGAGCAGTACGTC. This sequence encodes CASSYRPPRDFHYEQYV.

V gene TRBV28 combines with J gene TRBJ2-1, with D possibly TRBD1 on 6 matching bases. Trimming cost V 6 bases and J 5 bases, with 17 bases left between them. This CDR3 has 15 amino acids. Germline V gives CDR1 MDHEN, CDR2 SYDVKM. The CDR3 coding sequence is TGTGCCAGCAGCGTGGACAGTCCTCGCCACAATGAGCAGTTCTTC. As protein: CASSVDSPRHNEQFF.

V and J are TRBV29-1 and TRBJ1-2; no reliable D call. The CDR3 runs to 14 residues. V lost 2 bases and J 4 bases, leaving 14 bases between the germline ends. Germline V gene lookup returns CDR1 SQVTM and CDR2 ANQGSEA. CDR3: CSVEFLGGSYGYTF. DNA for the CDR3: TGCAGCGTTGAATTCTTAGGAGGCTCCTATGGCTACACCTTC. The variable domain in full, with the rest retrieved from reference TRBV29-1 and TRBJ1-2, is SAVISQKPSRDICQRGTSLTIQCQVDSQVTMMFWYRQQPGQSLTLIATANQGSEATYESGFVIDKFPISRPNLTFSTLTVSNMSPEDSSIYLCSVEFLGGSYGYTFGSGTRLTVV.

The chain joins TRBV7-2 to TRBJ1-3, with 8 bases aligning to TRBD1. J lost 2 bases, V lost 5 bases, and 5 bases had no gene match. Germline V gene data show CDR1 as SGHTA and CDR2 as FQGNSA. The CDR3 is 15 residues long. The CDR3 DNA reads TGTGCCAGCAGCCTGGGGACAGGTCCTGGAAACACCATATATTTT. This encodes CASSLGTGPGNTIYF. The variable domain in full, completed from reference TRBV7-2 and TRBJ1-3, reads GAGVSQSPSNKVTEKGKDVELRCDPISGHTALYWYRQSLGQGLEFLIYFQGNSAPDKSGLPSDRFSAERTGGSVSTLTIQRTQQEDSAVYLCASSLGTGPGNTIYFGEGSWLTVV.

This clone was seen once. The V gene is TRBV4-1, the J gene TRBJ2-2; a weak D match, TRBD2 (5 bases). V gave up 0 bases and J gave up 1 base, with 9 bases separating them. This CDR3 comprises 16 residues. The germline V gene has CDR1 MGHRA and CDR2 YSYEKL. This CDR3 reads CASSQDWRQNTGELFF. CDR3 sequence (DNA): TGCGCCAGCAGCCAAGATTGGAGGCAGAACACCGGGGAGCTGTTTTTT.

The rearrangement joins TRBV27 to TRBJ2-7; TRBD1 matches 7 bases. CDR1 and CDR2 from the germline V gene are MNHEY and SMNVEV (reference sequence). There are 14 residues in the CDR3. With 4 bases clipped from V and 3 bases from J, the junction kept 6 bases outside the gene matches. CDR3 residues: CASSYGGQFYEQYF. The CDR3, as DNA: TGTGCCAGCAGTTATGGGGGACAGTTCTACGAGCAGTACTTC.

This sequence joins TRBV9 and TRBJ2-6; 9 bases agree with TRBD1. The CDR3 extends over 17 amino acids. V dropped 4 bases and J dropped 0; count of bases not matched to a gene: 5. The germline V gene has CDR1 SGDLS and CDR2 YYNGEE. For the CDR3, the DNA is TGTGCCAGCAGCCTTGGGACAGGGCCCTCTGGGGCCAACGTCCTGACTTTC. Protein: CASSLGTGPSGANVLTF.

The rearrangement links TRBV5-1 to TRBJ1-1; 8 nucleotides agree with TRBD1. Trimming at V came to 2 bases and at J to 2 bases, leaving 5 bases not matched to a gene. This CDR3 has 15 residues. Germline assignment: CDR1 SGHRS and CDR2 YFSETQ. In DNA, the CDR3 is TGCGCCAGCAGCTTATTTGCAGGGGGCAACACTGAAGCTTTCTTT. This codes for CASSLFAGGNTEAFF.

This chain connects TRBV5-8 to TRBJ2-7; 8 bases are shared with TRBD2. CDR1 is SGHTS, CDR2 YDEGEE, per germline. The CDR3 length is 14 residues. Germline trimming cut 2 bases from V and 4 bases from J; bases unmatched to any gene: 5. CDR3 region: CASSFSGGLYEQYV. For the CDR3, the DNA is TGTGCCAGCAGCTTCTCGGGGGGGTTATACGAGCAGTACGTC.

DNA of the CDR3: TGTGCCAGCGGGAGGGGCGAGACTGAAGCTTTCTTT. It specifies CASGRGETEAFF. The chain has TRBV28 and TRBJ1-1; D might be TRBD1 (5 bases). The length of the CDR3 is 12 residues. The V end lost 8 bases, the J end lost 5 bases, and 12 bases lay between the germline ends. Germline CDR1 reads MDHEN; CDR2 reads SYDVKM.